The next 10 T cell receptor beta chains were all read from a single sample in a study of identical twins. TCRdb reprocessed the 5' RACE reads with MiXCR, giving one entry per CDR3 protein. The table records around 530,000 distinct CDR3 sequences, roughly 15% of them present only once. This sample also appeared in a second study, on yellow fever vaccine responses in identical twins.

The source material was CD4+ T cells sorted from blood. Every receptor here comes from a young woman in good health.

This clonotype was found a few times. The gene calls are TRBV27 and TRBJ2-1; 10 nucleotides line up with TRBD2. Germline-derived CDR1 and CDR2 are MNHEY and SMNVEV (reference sequence). With V trimmed by 0 bases and J by 10 bases, 3 bases remained unmatched. CDR3 length: 14 residues. The CDR3 region has the DNA TGTGCCAGCAGTTTATCAGCGGGGGGGGGAGAGCAGTTCTTC. Amino acid sequence: CASSLSAGGGEQFF.

The chain combines TRBV10-3 with TRBJ1-4; no clear D gene. CDR3 length: 14 residues. V gave up 2 bases and J gave up 0 bases, with 4 bases separating them. CDR1 is ENHRY and CDR2 is SYGVKD in the germline V gene. CDR3 DNA sequence: TGTGCCATCAGTGAGCAAGCAACTAATGAAAAACTGTTTTTT. Translation: CAISEQATNEKLFF.

This chain joins TRBV20-1 and TRBJ2-7; 7 bases line up with TRBD2. The V and J ends lost 4 bases and 0 bases, in that order; junction bases with no gene match: 6. The V gene's germline CDR1 is DFQATT and CDR2 SNEGSKA (reference sequence). CDR3 length: 14 amino acids. Written as DNA, the CDR3 is TGCAGTGCTAAAAGACTAGCTTTCTCCTACGAGCAGTACTTC. This encodes CSAKRLAFSYEQYF.

This sequence joins TRBV6-5 and TRBJ1-3; unclear D gene. Per germline, CDR1 MNHEY and CDR2 SVGAGI. The CDR3 has 15 residues. Trimming left V 2 bases short and J 3 bases short, with 11 bases between. The CDR3 here is CASSYGSGGGNTIYF. The CDR3 coding sequence is TGTGCCAGCAGTTACGGCTCGGGAGGTGGAAACACCATATATTTT.

This chain links TRBV24-1 with TRBJ2-1, with 7 bases that match TRBD2. The CDR3 totals 13 residues. CDR1 and CDR2 (germline): KGHDR, SFDVKD. V was pared by 7 bases and J by 3 bases, with 2 bases of the junction left unmatched. The CDR3 here is CATSTSVYNEQFF. Here the CDR3 DNA reads TGTGCCACCAGCACTAGCGTCTACAATGAGCAGTTCTTC.

The chain carries TRBV12-3 or TRBV12-4 and TRBJ2-2, with TRBD1 identical over 9 bases. There are 14 residues in the CDR3. V dropped 6 bases and J dropped 7; count of bases not matched to a gene: 6. Here the CDR3 reads CASSTTGGSGELFF. The CDR3 coding sequence is TGTGCCAGCAGCACGACAGGGGGTAGCGGGGAGCTGTTTTTT.

This chain links TRBV9 with TRBJ1-1, with D perhaps TRBD1 (5 bases). Germline V gene lookup returns CDR1 SGDLS and CDR2 YYNGEE. The CDR3 extends over 15 amino acids. V was clipped by 6 bases and J by 1 base, with 16 bases between them. The CDR3 protein is CASKGTDGPNTEAFF. Here the CDR3 DNA reads TGTGCCAGCAAAGGGACGGACGGTCCGAACACTGAAGCTTTCTTT.

CDR3: CSVGTYQETQYF. The CDR3 DNA is TGCAGCGTTGGGACGTACCAAGAGACCCAGTACTTC. The V and J genes are TRBV29-1 and TRBJ2-5; no firm D call. Trimming removed 4 bases at V and 0 bases at J, with 6 bases between. This CDR3 region has 12 residues. CDR1 is SQVTM, CDR2 ANQGSEA, per germline.

This clonotype was seen a few times. The rearrangement uses TRBV20-1 and TRBJ2-1; D call uncertain. The CDR3 is 11 residues long. CDR1 is DFQATT, CDR2 SNEGSKA, per germline (reference sequence). The V and J ends lost 4 bases and 9 bases respectively, with 10 bases between them. The CDR3 sequence is CSATDLGEQFF. CDR3 bases: TGCAGTGCTACTGACTTGGGTGAGCAGTTCTTC.

The sample holds a few counts of this clonotype. The rearrangement uses TRBV20-1 and TRBJ1-2; 8 bases map to TRBD1. The ends lost 6 bases at V and 3 bases at J; junction bases unmatched: 9. Germline loops: CDR1 DFQATT, CDR2 SNEGSKA (reference sequence). The CDR3 is 14 amino acids. CDR3 DNA sequence: TGCAGTGCCCCAGGGACAGGATACTACTATGGCTACACCTTC. Protein product: CSAPGTGYYYGYTF.